This record covers a single T cell receptor beta chain. Its antigen remains unidentified. The record has no base qualities; no much larger clone is one base away. The TCR beta CDR3 regions were amplified from RNA transcripts. The TCR CDR3 was subjected to a first round of RT-PCR using the HTBI primer set and the Qiagen OneStep RT-PCR kit. The libraries were constructed in a second round of multiplex PCR and then size-selected and purified. Sequencing of the libraries was done on an Illumina HiSeq2000 using paired-end 100 bp reads. The published analysis was carried out like this. SOAPnuke was used to process the raw data, removing reads that contained adapters or uncalled bases, had a mean Phred below 15, or lacked an exact match to the constant primer or identifier. COPE v1.2.5 was used to merge the high-quality paired reads, and each unique nucleotide sequence was defined as a clonotype. Clonotypes were aligned to IMGT TRBV, TRBD and TRBJ reference segments using MiTCR v1.1. Only V-J combinations with frequency above 0.0001, covering roughly 99% of repertoires, were analysed. The TCS score was defined as the ratio of F50 (clonal expansion) to E x V (chaos), calculated using BLOSUM62-based TCRdist between CDR3 peptides within each V-J. Welch's t-statistics and random forest reduced around 550 V-J features to 13, which were used in a naive Bayes classifier (R e1071). TCRdb ran its own pipeline on the public reads, namely fastp trimming at Q25 and MiXCR clone calling, and kept in-frame beta chains. CDR3 protein duplicates are merged, each entry listing the most common genes and DNA. TCRdb, not the authors, supplied the V and J calls. The sample table holds 300,000 to 350,000 distinct CDR3 sequences, of which over 15% were seen once. In total, the top ten clones hold 33% of the sample.

The sample is drawn from a study of T cells in Graves' hyperthyroidism and ophthalmopathy (dated by TCRdb to about 2019). Study-level background: Peripheral blood was sampled at the time of initial diagnosis, prior to any treatment. To identify TCR V-J signatures that set the groups apart, the researchers used a discovery cohort of 90 to 100 patients, made up of 40 to 45 with Graves' ophthalmopathy and some 60 with stable Graves' hyperthyroidism. Prospective prediction of ophthalmopathy was tested in an independent validation cohort of 18 to 20 hyperthyroidism patients and around 16 patients who later progressed to ophthalmopathy. The 90 or so discovery patients were randomly split 7:3 into training and test sets. The study also compared thyroid tissue and blood T-cell repertoires from more than 5 Graves' hyperthyroidism patients. Following sampling, methimazole starting at 30 mg daily was given to hyperthyroidism patients, and high-dose intravenous methylprednisolone was given to ophthalmopathy patients. The paper reports TCR Vbeta CDR3 sequencing of 140 or so peripheral blood samples: around 41 ophthalmopathy, some 80 hyperthyroidism and approximately 17 progressor patients.

A patient counted as having stable Graves' hyperthyroidism if no progression to ophthalmopathy occurred over 18 months of follow-up. Hyperthyroidism patients were aged 18 to 65 years and newly diagnosed, with disease duration of less than 2 months. The study excluded patients with uncontrolled infections, other autoimmune diseases, pregnancy or lactation. Diagnoses were based on clinical symptoms, serum thyroxine and TRAb, thyroid ultrasound and orbital computed tomography. PBMCs were isolated from more than 8 ml of fresh peripheral blood by Ficoll-Paque density gradient centrifugation. Trizol reagent was used to extract total RNA, and RNA quality was then checked on an Agilent 2100 Bioanalyzer. Here is what the overall study found, with its caveats: Blood samples also contained most of the expanded thyroid clonotypes (frequency above 0.001), which suggests that blood repertoires may reflect thyroid immune responses. Ophthalmopathy was separated from stable hyperthyroidism by a 13 V-J signature model, with over 85% sensitivity and roughly 84% specificity obtained in cross-validation and 80%/75% obtained in testing. In validation, the model predicted progression to ophthalmopathy a median of around 6.5 months before onset, with approximately 68% sensitivity and just under 75% specificity. Sample size was not statistically predetermined, and investigators were not blinded to group allocation.

Between the V and J ends, shortened by 6 bases and 3 bases respectively, the junction contains 13 bases. The germline V gene (reference sequence) supplies CDR1 LNHDA and CDR2 SQIVND. The CDR3 runs 14 residues from the cysteine to the phenylalanine. The DNA shown is the 42-base CDR3, in frame from base 1. Sequencing was performed on blood. The TCR comes from a man aged 25 to 40 with Graves' hyperthyroidism. Recombination connected TRBV19 to TRBJ2-3; the D gene is possibly TRBD2, with 6 bases matching. The DNA sequence is given as TGTGCCAGTAGGGAGGGAGGCCATACAGATACGCAGTATTTT. Translated, this is CASREGGHTDTQYF.